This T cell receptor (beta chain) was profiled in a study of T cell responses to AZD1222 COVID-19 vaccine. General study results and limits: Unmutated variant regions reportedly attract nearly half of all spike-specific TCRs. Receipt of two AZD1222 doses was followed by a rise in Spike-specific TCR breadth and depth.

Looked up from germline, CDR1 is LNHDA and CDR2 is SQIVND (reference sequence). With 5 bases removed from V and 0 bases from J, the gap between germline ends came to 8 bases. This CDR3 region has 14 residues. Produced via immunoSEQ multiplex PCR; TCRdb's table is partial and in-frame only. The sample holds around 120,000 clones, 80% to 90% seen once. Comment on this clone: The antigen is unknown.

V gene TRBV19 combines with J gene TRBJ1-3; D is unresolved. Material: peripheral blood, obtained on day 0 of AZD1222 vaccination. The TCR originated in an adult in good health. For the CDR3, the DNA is TGTGCCAGTAGTCGGGGAAACTCTGGAAACACCATATATTTT. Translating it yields CASSRGNSGNTIYF. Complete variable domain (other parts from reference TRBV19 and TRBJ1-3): DGGITQSPKYLFRKEGQNVTLSCEQNLNHDAMYWYRQDPGQGLRLIYYSQIVNDFQKGDIAEGYSVSREKKESFPLTVTSAQKNPTAFYLCASSRGNSGNTIYFGEGSWLTVV.